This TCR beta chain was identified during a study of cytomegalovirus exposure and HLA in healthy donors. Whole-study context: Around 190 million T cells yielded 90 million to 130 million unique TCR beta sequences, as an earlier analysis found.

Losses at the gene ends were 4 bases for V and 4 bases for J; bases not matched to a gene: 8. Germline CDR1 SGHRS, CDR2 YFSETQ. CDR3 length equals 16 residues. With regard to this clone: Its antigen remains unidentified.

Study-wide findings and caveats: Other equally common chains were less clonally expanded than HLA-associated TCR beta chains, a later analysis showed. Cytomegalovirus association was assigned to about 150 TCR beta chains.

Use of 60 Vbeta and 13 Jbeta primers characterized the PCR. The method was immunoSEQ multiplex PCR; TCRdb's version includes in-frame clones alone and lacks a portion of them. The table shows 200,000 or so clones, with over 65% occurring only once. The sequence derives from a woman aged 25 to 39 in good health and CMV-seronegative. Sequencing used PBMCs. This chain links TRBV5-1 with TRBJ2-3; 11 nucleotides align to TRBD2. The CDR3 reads CASSPIAGGRADTQYF. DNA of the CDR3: TGCGCCAGCAGCCCCATAGCGGGAGGGCGTGCAGATACGCAGTATTTT.